These 27 T cell receptor beta chains were all obtained from the same sample, sequenced in a study of identical twins' blood T cells (dated by TCRdb to between 2011 and 2013). Library preparation employed 5' RACE. The data were produced on an Illumina Genome Analyzer IIx. TCRdb reanalyzed the raw reads on its own, using fastp at Q25 for trimming and MiXCR for clone calling, and kept in-frame beta chains. Records with the same CDR3 protein are collapsed into one entry carrying the most frequent genes and DNA. The sample table contains a few hundred thousand distinct CDR3 sequences; only one count was recorded for approximately 30% of them. In total, the top ten clones hold approximately 6.6% of the sample. The material sequenced was PBMCs. These receptors were collected from a woman aged 18 to 55 in good health.

V is TRBV20-1 and J is TRBJ2-1, with D possibly matching TRBD2 (5 bases). The length of the CDR3 is 13 residues. V was shortened by 5 bases and J by 7 bases, with 15 bases between the two germline ends. The germline V gene has CDR1 DFQATT and CDR2 SNEGSKA (reference sequence). CDR3 DNA: TGCAGTGCTGCCAAGGACGGGATGAATGAGCAGTTCTTC. Protein product: CSAAKDGMNEQFF.

This clonotype was observed many times. The CDR3 spells CATSDRPPYEQYF. For the CDR3, the DNA is TGTGCCACCTCGGACAGGCCACCCTACGAGCAGTACTTC. The chain links TRBV19 to TRBJ2-7, with TRBD1 identical over 7 bases. With V trimmed by 10 bases and J by 2 bases, 8 bases remained unmatched. Germline V gene data show CDR1 as LNHDA and CDR2 as SQIVND (reference sequence). CDR3 length equals 13 residues.

In this sample, this clonotype turned up a few times. V usage is TRBV5-5 and J usage is TRBJ1-2; D possibly corresponds to TRBD1 (5 bases). CDR3 size: 15 residues. CDR1 is SGHKS, CDR2 YYEKEE, per germline (reference sequence). Trimming cost V 0 bases and J 2 bases, with 11 bases left between them. CDR3 bases: TGTGCCAGCAGCTTGGCCGTGGACATCAACTATGGCTACACCTTC. This codes for CASSLAVDINYGYTF.

The rearrangement uses TRBV4-3 and TRBJ2-2, with a possible D match to TRBD1 (6 bases). V was trimmed by 5 bases and J by 2 bases, leaving 12 bases between them. This CDR3 is 15 amino acids long. CDR1 is LGHNA, CDR2 YSLEER, per germline. CDR3 nucleotide sequence: TGCGCCAGCAGCGCCGGGACACACAACACCGGGGAGCTGTTTTTT. It is translated as CASSAGTHNTGELFF.

This chain connects TRBV7-9 to TRBJ1-3; no firm D call. The CDR3 is 16 amino acids. Per germline, CDR1 SEHNR and CDR2 FQNEAQ (reference sequence). With 0 bases removed from V and 0 bases from J, the gap between germline ends came to 9 bases. The CDR3 sequence: CASSLAGRFSGNTIYF. In DNA form, the CDR3 reads TGTGCCAGCAGCTTAGCGGGTCGGTTCTCTGGAAACACCATATATTTT.

In this sample, this clonotype turned up a few times. The genes are TRBV20-1 and TRBJ1-2; D possibly corresponds to TRBD1 (5 bases). This CDR3 is built from 14 residues. CDR1 is DFQATT, CDR2 SNEGSKA, per germline (reference sequence). V was cut by 4 bases and J by 6 bases, with 18 bases left in between. CDR3 residues: CSATTLQGRDGYTF. In nucleotides, the CDR3 is TGCAGTGCTACAACCCTTCAGGGCAGGGATGGCTACACCTTC.

This clonotype was recorded at least ten times. The V gene is TRBV7-9, the J gene TRBJ2-3; 8 bases are shared with TRBD2. The V and J ends lost 3 bases and 2 bases, in that order; junction bases with no gene match: 1. The CDR3 spans 14 residues. CDR1 and CDR2 (germline): SEHNR, FQNEAQ (reference sequence). DNA of the CDR3: TGTGCCAGCAGCTTTAGCGGGAACACAGATACGCAGTATTTT. It codes for CASSFSGNTDTQYF.

Comment on this clonotype: A read error may be the cause here, since a much bigger clone is one base away. As the CDR3 is not closed by the conserved phenylalanine or tryptophan, this likely results from a read error. V usage is TRBV4-3 and J usage is TRBJ1-1; TRBD1 is a possible D gene (5 bases). Germline CDR1 is LGHNA and CDR2 is YSLEER. There are 13 residues in the CDR3. The V and J ends lost 4 bases and 3 bases respectively, with 9 bases between them. This CDR3 is CASSLGEHTEAFL. The CDR3 DNA follows: TGCGCCAGCAGCCTAGGGGAGCACACTGAAGCTTTCCTT.

The V and J genes are TRBV11-2 and TRBJ1-5, with D perhaps TRBD1 (5 bases). Germline CDR1 is SGHAT and CDR2 is FQNNGV. The CDR3 is 13 residues long. The germline V and J ends were trimmed by 5 bases and 3 bases, with 8 bases remaining between them. Written as DNA, the CDR3 is TGTGCCAGCAGCCGGGACGCCAATCAGCCCCAGCATTTT. This codes for CASSRDANQPQHF.

The chain joins TRBV9 to TRBJ2-7; no reliable D call. Germline assignment: CDR1 SGDLS and CDR2 YYNGEE. V was pared by 6 bases and J by 4 bases, with 14 bases between. The CDR3 spans 13 residues. CDR3 nucleotide sequence: TGTGCCAGCATCGCCTCAGTGGAGTACGAGCAGTACTTC. Translated: CASIASVEYEQYF.

The rearrangement uses TRBV19 and TRBJ2-1, with TRBD2 identical over 11 bases. This CDR3 contains 14 residues. V shed 7 bases, J shed 10 bases, and the junction held 9 bases outside the gene matches. The germline V gene has CDR1 LNHDA and CDR2 SQIVND (reference sequence). DNA for the CDR3: TGTGCCAGTAAACTAGCGGGGGACTTGGGGGAGCAGTTCTTC. Residues: CASKLAGDLGEQFF.

The chain uses TRBV3-1 and TRBJ1-1, with D possibly matching TRBD1 (6 bases). V was clipped by 3 bases and J by 0 bases, with 17 bases between them. The germline gives CDR1 LGHDT, CDR2 YNNKEL (reference sequence). CDR3 length: 17 amino acids. CDR3 amino acids: CASSQIRGPPMNTEAFF. In DNA, the CDR3 is TGTGCCAGCAGCCAGATCCGGGGGCCCCCCATGAACACTGAAGCTTTCTTT. Full variable domain (missing parts from reference TRBV3-1 and TRBJ1-1): DTAVSQTPKYLVTQMGNDKSIKCEQNLGHDTMYWYKQDSKKFLKIMFSYNNKELIINETVPNRFSPKSPDKAHLNLHINSLELGDSAVYFCASSQIRGPPMNTEAFFGQGTRLTVV.

This clonotype was seen more than once but under ten times. The chain links TRBV24-1 to TRBJ2-5, with no clear D. CDR3 size: 13 residues. CDR1 KGHDR and CDR2 SFDVKD come from the germline V gene. Between the trimmed V and J ends, which lost 9 bases and 0 bases, there was a span of 10 bases. CDR3 DNA: TGTGCCACCTCAGGAGTGGACCAAGAGACCCAGTACTTC. The encoded protein is CATSGVDQETQYF.

The sample holds many counts of this clonotype. This chain uses TRBV3-1 with TRBJ1-5; a weak D match, TRBD1 (6 bases). V shed 0 bases and J shed 6 bases, with 12 bases lying between them. The CDR3 is 15 amino acids. Germline CDR1 LGHDT, CDR2 YNNKEL (reference sequence). The CDR3 is CASSQDGGGRQPQHF. The CDR3 DNA sequence: TGTGCCAGCAGCCAAGATGGAGGGGGGCGTCAGCCCCAGCATTTT.

The chain carries TRBV19 and TRBJ2-1, with 7 positions matching TRBD2. The germline CDR1 and CDR2 sequences are LNHDA and SQIVND (reference sequence). The CDR3 sequence is 14 residues long. V lost 11 bases and J lost 3; bases outside the gene matches: 10. This CDR3 is CAAGAGRIYNEQFF. The CDR3 nucleotides read TGTGCCGCGGGAGCCGGACGAATCTACAATGAGCAGTTCTTC. Together with reference TRBV19 and TRBJ2-1, the CDR3 gives the full variable domain: DGGITQSPKYLFRKEGQNVTLSCEQNLNHDAMYWYRQDPGQGLRLIYYSQIVNDFQKGDIAEGYSVSREKKESFPLTVTSAQKNPTAFYLCAAGAGRIYNEQFFGPGTRLTVL.

As for this clonotype: At one end the junction does not follow the germline gene, possibly because of a read error. The rearrangement links TRBV5-1 to TRBJ2-1; possibly TRBD2 for D (6 bases). Germline-derived CDR1 and CDR2 are SGHRS and YFSETQ. This CDR3 is built from 13 residues. In nucleotides, the CDR3 is TGCGCCAGCAGTTTGGAGGGCCTTAATGAGCAGTTCTTC. Protein sequence: CASSLEGLNEQFF.

This clonotype was seen ten or more times. The chain links TRBV29-1 to TRBJ1-2; D is uncertain. Trimming removed 6 bases from V and 2 bases from J, with 13 bases in between. Germline loops: CDR1 SQVTM, CDR2 ANQGSEA. The CDR3 loop spans 13 amino acids. The CDR3 reads CSVERPGNYGYTF. The CDR3 DNA is TGCAGCGTCGAGAGGCCAGGCAACTATGGCTACACCTTC. Looking up the rest from reference TRBV29-1 and TRBJ1-2 gives the full variable domain: SAVISQKPSRDICQRGTSLTIQCQVDSQVTMMFWYRQQPGQSLTLIATANQGSEATYESGFVIDKFPISRPNLTFSTLTVSNMSPEDSSIYLCSVERPGNYGYTFGSGTRLTVV.

The genes are TRBV10-3 and TRBJ1-1; TRBD1 might be the D (6 bases). V was clipped by 0 bases and J by 7 bases, with 12 bases between them. This CDR3 comprises 14 residues. Germline assignment: CDR1 ENHRY and CDR2 SYGVKD. The CDR3 sequence: CAISESGGDIEAFF. CDR3 nucleotides: TGTGCCATCAGTGAGTCTGGGGGGGACATTGAAGCTTTCTTT.

With respect to this clonotype: The conserved phenylalanine or tryptophan normally closing the CDR3 is absent here, so this likely arose from a read error. This chain joins TRBV12-3 or TRBV12-4 and TRBJ2-4; maybe TRBD1 (5 bases). V dropped 3 bases and J dropped 8 bases, with 11 bases sitting between them. The CDR3 length is 13 residues. CDR3: CASSLRGADIQYS. CDR3 DNA sequence: TGTGCCAGCAGTTTGCGTGGGGCGGACATTCAGTACTCC.

The rearrangement uses TRBV11-2 and TRBJ2-1; D gene uncertain. The CDR3 loop spans 12 amino acids. Germline V gene data show CDR1 as SGHAT and CDR2 as FQNNGV. Trimming took off 7 bases at V and 5 bases at J, with 9 bases between the two ends. CDR3 in amino acids: CASKTGHNEQFF. In nucleotides, the CDR3 is TGTGCCAGCAAAACGGGCCACAATGAGCAGTTCTTC.

The chain is built from TRBV12-3 or TRBV12-4 and TRBJ1-2; perhaps TRBD1 as D (5 bases). The germline V and J ends were trimmed by 3 bases and 8 bases, with 19 bases remaining between them. The CDR3 is 15 amino acids. CDR3 nucleotides: TGTGCCAGCAGTTTCTGGACCCTACGGGGGTTGGGCTACACCTTC. It codes for CASSFWTLRGLGYTF.

The chain uses TRBV11-1 and TRBJ2-1; no clear D gene. The CDR3 covers 11 residues. V lost 8 bases to trimming and J lost 7 bases, with 9 bases between them. CDR1 SGHAT and CDR2 FQDESV come from the germline V gene (reference sequence). CDR3 amino acids: CASRDFNEQFF. The CDR3 DNA is TGTGCCAGCCGTGATTTTAATGAGCAGTTCTTC.

This clonotype was seen at least ten times. V usage is TRBV3-1 and J usage is TRBJ1-1, with D uncertain. The germline CDR1 and CDR2 sequences are LGHDT and YNNKEL (reference sequence). Between the trimmed V and J ends, which lost 6 bases and 7 bases, there was a span of 18 bases. The CDR3 spans 14 residues. The DNA of the CDR3 is TGTGCCAGCAGGGTAGGGTTGAGCGAGGGTGAAGCTTTCTTT. Encoded protein: CASRVGLSEGEAFF.

The chain carries TRBV12-5 and TRBJ1-1; D is undetermined. Germline values: CDR1 LGHNT, CDR2 FRNRAP. The CDR3 is 15 residues long. Trimming shortened V by 0 bases and J by 11 bases, and 19 bases separated the two germline ends. The CDR3 reads CASGLVLVGAFTAFF. The CDR3 bases are TGTGCTAGTGGTTTGGTACTGGTGGGAGCGTTTACGGCTTTCTTT.

This chain joins TRBV20-1 and TRBJ1-1; 10 bases fit TRBD1. Germline CDR1 DFQATT, CDR2 SNEGSKA (reference sequence). With 3 bases clipped from V and 8 bases from J, the junction kept 6 bases outside the gene matches. This CDR3 has 13 amino acids. This CDR3 is CSARGQGSTEAFF. CDR3 DNA sequence: TGCAGTGCTAGGGGACAGGGGAGTACGGAAGCTTTCTTT.

This clonotype was picked up a small number of times. This chain joins TRBV20-1 and TRBJ2-2, with 10 bases aligning to TRBD1. This CDR3 contains 15 residues. Germline CDR1 reads DFQATT; CDR2 reads SNEGSKA (reference sequence). Germline trimming cut 5 bases from V and 4 bases from J; bases unmatched to any gene: 7. This CDR3 is CSAPGQGISTGELFF. In DNA, the CDR3 is TGCAGTGCTCCGGGACAGGGGATATCCACCGGGGAGCTGTTTTTT.

The V and J genes are TRBV3-1 and TRBJ1-1; weak D call: TRBD1 (5 bases). This CDR3 has 12 amino acids. V shed 8 bases and J shed 6 bases, with 13 bases lying between them. Germline CDR1 is LGHDT and CDR2 is YNNKEL (reference sequence). As DNA, the CDR3 is TGTGCCAGCTGCGGAGGGGCCCCTGAAGCTTTCTTT. Its protein product is CASCGGAPEAFF.